The rows below give T cell receptor beta chains drawn from one sample of a study of blood T cells in healthy people across ages. MiXCR, applied by TCRdb to the 5' RACE reads, yields one record per CDR3 protein. The sample carries around 1,000,000 distinct CDR3 sequences, almost 25% recorded once. In addition, the sample was reused for a study of T cells of mothers and their children.

Sequenced input: blood. These receptors were obtained from a girl aged 2 to 9 in good health. Each CDR3 is given with its conserved first and last residue. Each record gives: CDR3 protein, CDR3 DNA, V gene, D gene, J gene, clone size. D genes are given only for firm matches. Only some rows state a clone size, as once, few, many or a class for expanded clones.

CDR3: CSQPGLVTKNIQYF; DNA: TGCTCGCAGCCGGGACTAGTTACCAAAAACATTCAGTACTTC; V: TRBV20-1; D: TRBD2; J: TRBJ2-4; size: NA
CDR3: CASSLGTSSDEQFF; DNA: TGTGCCAGCAGCTTGGGGACTAGCTCGGATGAGCAGTTCTTC; V: TRBV7-3; D: TRBD2; J: TRBJ2-1; size: few
CDR3: CASSPTGKGAFF; DNA: TGCGCCAGCAGCCCGACAGGGAAGGGAGCTTTCTTT; V: TRBV5-1; D: TRBD1; J: TRBJ1-1; size: NA
CDR3: CSGGTSGYNEQFF; DNA: TGCAGTGGGGGGACTAGCGGTTACAATGAGCAGTTCTTC; V: TRBV20-1; D: TRBD2; J: TRBJ2-1; size: NA
CDR3: CASSLVGGANTGELFF; DNA: TGTGCCAGCAGCTTAGTAGGGGGCGCGAACACCGGGGAGCTGTTTTTT; V: TRBV7-2; D: TRBD1; J: TRBJ2-2; size: NA
CDR3: CSARETFTSGRFDERYF; DNA: TGCAGTGCTAGAGAAACCTTTACTAGCGGGAGGTTCGACGAGCGGTACTTC; V: TRBV20-1; D: TRBD2; J: TRBJ2-5; size: NA
CDR3: CASSQELAGSGNTIYF; DNA: TGTGCCAGCAGCCAAGAACTTGCGGGCTCTGGAAACACCATATATTTT; V: TRBV14; D: NA; J: TRBJ1-3; size: few
CDR3: CASSQETLETQYF; DNA: TGTGCCAGCAGCCAAGAAACCCTTGAGACCCAGTACTTC; V: TRBV3-1; D: NA; J: TRBJ2-5; size: NA
CDR3: CASSLGSAEAFF; DNA: TGTGCCAGCAGCTTGGGGTCAGCCGAAGCTTTCTTT; V: TRBV5-5; D: NA; J: TRBJ1-1; size: few
CDR3: CSAGAKKIQFF; DNA: TGCAGTGCTGGAGCGAAAAAGATCCAGTTCTTC; V: TRBV20-1; D: NA; J: TRBJ2-1; size: NA
CDR3: CAIRPDGGPAQYF; DNA: TGTGCCATCAGGCCGGACGGAGGGCCGGCGCAGTATTTT; V: TRBV10-3; D: NA; J: TRBJ2-3; size: few
CDR3: CASSSHSGHSYEQYF; DNA: TGTGCCAGCAGCTCACATAGCGGGCACTCCTACGAGCAGTACTTC; V: TRBV9; D: TRBD2; J: TRBJ2-7; size: NA
CDR3: CSVEDPGRQGGNYGYTF; DNA: TGCAGCGTTGAAGATCCTGGGCGACAGGGAGGGAACTATGGCTACACCTTC; V: TRBV29-1; D: TRBD1; J: TRBJ1-2; size: once
CDR3: CASSPWSSTDTQYF; DNA: TGCGCCAGCAGCCCCTGGAGTAGCACAGATACGCAGTATTTT; V: TRBV5-1; D: NA; J: TRBJ2-3; size: NA
CDR3: CASSELTLEEKLFF; DNA: TGCGCCAGCAGTGAGTTAACCCTCGAGGAAAAACTGTTTTTT; V: TRBV10-2; D: NA; J: TRBJ1-4; size: NA
CDR3: CASSTGAGTGYGYTF; DNA: TGTGCCAGCAGCACCGGAGCCGGGACAGGCTATGGCTACACCTTC; V: TRBV13; D: TRBD1; J: TRBJ1-2; size: NA
CDR3: CASTSSVQSYGYTF; DNA: TGTGCCAGCACCTCTTCCGTACAGTCTTATGGCTACACCTTC; V: TRBV28; D: NA; J: TRBJ1-2; size: few
CDR3: CASSLTSGSAGELFF; DNA: TGTGCCAGCAGTTTAACTAGCGGGAGCGCCGGGGAGCTGTTTTTT; V: TRBV27; D: TRBD2; J: TRBJ2-2; size: few
CDR3: CASSLGFSTGDGYTF; DNA: TGCGCCAGCAGCTTGGGATTCTCCACCGGGGATGGCTACACCTTC; V: TRBV5-1; D: NA; J: TRBJ1-2; size: NA
CDR3: CASREGSSGANVLTF; DNA: TGTGCCAGCAGGGAGGGGAGCTCTGGGGCCAACGTCCTGACTTTC; V: TRBV7-9; D: NA; J: TRBJ2-6; size: few
CDR3: CASSLESYGTDTQYF; DNA: TGCGCCAGCAGCTTGGAATCTTATGGCACAGATACGCAGTATTTT; V: TRBV5-1; D: NA; J: TRBJ2-3; size: NA
CDR3: CAASRWTGDRDTQYF; DNA: TGTGCCGCCAGCAGATGGACAGGAGACCGAGATACGCAGTATTTT; V: TRBV15; D: TRBD1; J: TRBJ2-3; size: NA
CDR3: CASSLGRNIGEKLFF; DNA: TGTGCCAGCAGCCTCGGAAGGAATATCGGAGAAAAACTGTTTTTT; V: TRBV6-2/TRBV6-3; D: NA; J: TRBJ1-4; size: NA
CDR3: CSARDVRTDYGYTF; DNA: TGCAGTGCTAGAGATGTCCGGACAGACTATGGCTACACCTTC; V: TRBV20-1; D: NA; J: TRBJ1-2; size: few
CDR3: CASSLVTVSGANVLTF; DNA: TGTGCCAGCAGTTTAGTAACGGTCTCTGGGGCCAACGTCCTGACTTTC; V: TRBV12-3/TRBV12-4; D: NA; J: TRBJ2-6; size: NA
CDR3: CASSLQRARYEQYF; DNA: TGTGCCAGCAGTTTACAGCGGGCTCGGTACGAGCAGTACTTC; V: TRBV12-3/TRBV12-4; D: NA; J: TRBJ2-7; size: NA
CDR3: CASNQPQSSGNTIYF; DNA: TGTGCCAGCAACCAACCCCAAAGCTCTGGAAACACCATATATTTT; V: TRBV7-9; D: NA; J: TRBJ1-3; size: few
CDR3: CSAKGEWTEAFF; DNA: TGCAGTGCTAAGGGGGAGTGGACTGAAGCTTTCTTT; V: TRBV20-1; D: NA; J: TRBJ1-1; size: few
CDR3: CASSFNRGGGSYNEQFF; DNA: TGTGCCAGCAGCTTCAATAGGGGCGGAGGCTCCTACAATGAGCAGTTCTTC; V: TRBV7-2; D: NA; J: TRBJ2-1; size: few
CDR3: CASSSRRIEKAGRGNEQFF; DNA: TGTGCCAGCAGTTCGCGGAGAATAGAGAAAGCGGGAAGGGGAAATGAGCAGTTCTTC; V: TRBV6-5; D: TRBD2; J: TRBJ2-1; size: NA
CDR3: CASSPSGVAPYNEQFF; DNA: TGTGCCAGCAGCCCCAGCGGAGTTGCGCCTTACAATGAGCAGTTCTTC; V: TRBV7-8; D: NA; J: TRBJ2-1; size: NA
CDR3: CSARGLTSSYEQYF; DNA: TGCAGTGCTCGAGGACTTACGAGCTCCTACGAGCAGTACTTC; V: TRBV20-1; D: NA; J: TRBJ2-7; size: many
CDR3: CASTPSGDYNEQFF; DNA: TGTGCCAGCACCCCTAGCGGGGATTACAATGAGCAGTTCTTC; V: TRBV2; D: TRBD2; J: TRBJ2-1; size: few
CDR3: CASSPSGLSSGNTIYF; DNA: TGTGCCAGCAGCCCCTCCGGCCTGAGCTCTGGAAACACCATATATTTT; V: TRBV12-3/TRBV12-4; D: NA; J: TRBJ1-3; size: NA
CDR3: CASITAGAETQYF; DNA: TGTGCCAGCATAACAGCGGGAGCGGAGACCCAGTACTTC; V: TRBV2; D: TRBD2; J: TRBJ2-5; size: NA
CDR3: CASGGQGLIYNEQFF; DNA: TGTGCCAGCGGAGGACAGGGCCTTATCTACAATGAGCAGTTCTTC; V: TRBV9; D: TRBD1; J: TRBJ2-1; size: NA
CDR3: CSVEDPDSDGYTF; DNA: TGCAGCGTTGAAGATCCGGACAGCGATGGCTACACCTTC; V: TRBV29-1; D: NA; J: TRBJ1-2; size: NA
CDR3: CASSRTSGALNTGELFF; DNA: TGCGCCAGCAGCCGGACTAGCGGAGCTCTGAACACCGGGGAGCTGTTTTTT; V: TRBV5-1; D: TRBD2; J: TRBJ2-2; size: NA
CDR3: CSARVTGGYEQYF; DNA: TGCAGTGCTAGAGTAACGGGAGGCTACGAGCAGTACTTC; V: TRBV20-1; D: TRBD2; J: TRBJ2-7; size: few
CDR3: CASSIAKSGANVLTF; DNA: TGTGCCAGCAGCATTGCGAAGTCTGGGGCCAACGTCCTGACTTTC; V: TRBV5-6; D: NA; J: TRBJ2-6; size: few
CDR3: CASSARTERETQYF; DNA: TGTGCCAGCTCAGCGCGGACAGAACGGGAGACCCAGTACTTC; V: TRBV18; D: NA; J: TRBJ2-5; size: few
CDR3: CASSEAQGSEAFF; DNA: TGTGCCAGCAGTGAAGCGCAGGGCTCTGAAGCTTTCTTT; V: TRBV6-1; D: NA; J: TRBJ1-1; size: NA
CDR3: CASSQDHPQEGGYTF; DNA: TGCGCCAGCAGCCAAGATCATCCTCAGGAGGGTGGCTACACCTTC; V: TRBV4-3; D: NA; J: TRBJ1-2; size: NA
CDR3: CSVVQGAVSNIQYF; DNA: TGCAGCGTAGTACAGGGGGCGGTGTCTAACATTCAGTACTTC; V: TRBV29-1; D: TRBD1; J: TRBJ2-4; size: NA
CDR3: CASAQDATNTGELFF; DNA: TGTGCCAGCGCCCAGGACGCTACGAACACCGGGGAGCTGTTTTTT; V: TRBV4-2; D: NA; J: TRBJ2-2; size: NA
CDR3: CASSYSTASGETQYF; DNA: TGTGCCAGCAGTTACAGCACAGCCTCAGGAGAGACCCAGTACTTC; V: TRBV6-2/TRBV6-3; D: NA; J: TRBJ2-5; size: NA
CDR3: CASSQMRESVYEQYF; DNA: TGCGCCAGCAGCCAAATGCGGGAGAGCGTCTACGAGCAGTACTTC; V: TRBV4-1; D: TRBD2; J: TRBJ2-7; size: NA
CDR3: CSVARTSGGTDTQYF; DNA: TGCAGCGTTGCAAGGACTAGCGGGGGGACAGATACGCAGTATTTT; V: TRBV29-1; D: TRBD2; J: TRBJ2-3; size: NA
CDR3: CSVRLFAANIQYF; DNA: TGCAGCGTCCGCCTTTTTGCCGCGAACATTCAGTACTTC; V: TRBV29-1; D: NA; J: TRBJ2-4; size: few
CDR3: CSVFGQDGYTF; DNA: TGCAGCGTTTTCGGACAGGATGGCTACACCTTC; V: TRBV29-1; D: TRBD1; J: TRBJ1-2; size: few
CDR3: CSARDAVDTYTQYF; DNA: TGCAGTGCTAGAGACGCCGTGGACACCTATACGCAGTATTTT; V: TRBV20-1; D: NA; J: TRBJ2-3; size: NA
CDR3: CASSLKGLSEKLFF; DNA: TGTGCCAGCAGTTTAAAAGGGCTCTCTGAAAAACTGTTTTTT; V: TRBV12-3/TRBV12-4; D: NA; J: TRBJ1-4; size: few
CDR3: CASRPLGREAFF; DNA: TGTGCCAGCAGACCCCTCGGACGAGAAGCTTTCTTT; V: TRBV6-6; D: NA; J: TRBJ1-1; size: few